One sample yielded the 3 T cell receptor beta chains listed below, sequenced in a study of blood T cell repertoires in COVID-19. TCRdb keeps only in-frame clones here, not all; method: immunoSEQ multiplex PCR. There are around 210,000 clones in the sample; around nine tenths occur only once, and around 1.5% lies in the top ten. The sample was peripheral blood. These TCRs come from a man in his late teens or twenties with active or convalescent COVID-19.

The chain recombines TRBV18 with TRBJ2-2; TRBD2 agrees at 8 bases. The V gene end was trimmed by 6 bases and the J gene end by 5 bases; junction bases not matched to a gene: 5. CDR3 length: 14 residues. Germline V gene sequence: CDR1 KGHSH, CDR2 LQKENI. As DNA, the CDR3 is TGTGCCAGCTCTGGGACTAGTCAGACCGGGGAGCTGTTTTTT. As protein: CASSGTSQTGELFF. Full variable domain (remainder filled in from reference TRBV18 and TRBJ2-2): NAGVMQNPRHLVRRRGQEARLRCSPMKGHSHVYWYRQLPEEGLKFMVYLQKENIIDESGMPKERFSAEFPKEGPSILRIQQVVRGDSAAYFCASSGTSQTGELFFGEGSRLTVL.

The chain combines TRBV7-2 with TRBJ1-1; weak D call: TRBD1 (5 bases). Germline V gene lookup returns CDR1 SGHTA and CDR2 FQGNSA. Trimming removed 1 base from V and 11 bases from J, with 14 bases in between. This CDR3 is built from 13 residues. CDR3 nucleotides: TGTGCCAGCAGCTTAGTGCAGGGAGGGCTTGCTTTCTTT. This codes for CASSLVQGGLAFF. Using reference TRBV7-2 and TRBJ1-1 for the parts outside the CDR3, the full variable domain is GAGVSQSPSNKVTEKGKDVELRCDPISGHTALYWYRQSLGQGLEFLIYFQGNSAPDKSGLPSDRFSAERTGGSVSTLTIQRTQQEDSAVYLCASSLVQGGLAFFGQGTRLTVV.

The chain is built from TRBV5-6 and TRBJ1-1; no reliable D call. The germline V gene encodes CDR1 SGHDT and CDR2 YYEEEE. This CDR3 is 15 amino acids long. V was trimmed by 2 bases and J by 3 bases, leaving 14 bases between them. The CDR3: CASSLPGGKDTEAFF. The CDR3 nucleotides read TGTGCCAGCAGCTTACCCGGAGGGAAGGACACTGAAGCTTTCTTT.